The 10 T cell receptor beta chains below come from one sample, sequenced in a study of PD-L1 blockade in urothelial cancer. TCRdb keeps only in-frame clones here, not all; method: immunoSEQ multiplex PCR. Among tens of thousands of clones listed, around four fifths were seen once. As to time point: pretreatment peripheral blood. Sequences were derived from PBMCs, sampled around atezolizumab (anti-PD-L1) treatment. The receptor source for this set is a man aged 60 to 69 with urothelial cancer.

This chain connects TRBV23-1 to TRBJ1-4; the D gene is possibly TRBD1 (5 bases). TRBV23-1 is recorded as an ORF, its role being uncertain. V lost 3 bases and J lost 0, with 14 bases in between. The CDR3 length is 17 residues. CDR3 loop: CASSHPFDSSTNEKLFF. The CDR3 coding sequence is TGCGCCAGCAGTCATCCCTTTGACAGCTCAACTAATGAAAAACTGTTTTTT.

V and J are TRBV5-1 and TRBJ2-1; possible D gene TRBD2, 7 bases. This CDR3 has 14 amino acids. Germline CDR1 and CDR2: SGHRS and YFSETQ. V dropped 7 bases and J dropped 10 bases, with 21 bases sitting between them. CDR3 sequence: CASAHLNGGLEQFF. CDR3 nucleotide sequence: TGCGCCAGCGCACACCTCAACGGGGGGCTGGAGCAGTTCTTC.

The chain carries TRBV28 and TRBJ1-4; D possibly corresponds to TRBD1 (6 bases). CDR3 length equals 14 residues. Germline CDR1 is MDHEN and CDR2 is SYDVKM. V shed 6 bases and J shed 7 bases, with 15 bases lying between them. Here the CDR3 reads CASRRAGQSEKLFF. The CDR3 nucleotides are TGTGCCAGCAGAAGGGCTGGACAGAGTGAAAAACTGTTTTTT.

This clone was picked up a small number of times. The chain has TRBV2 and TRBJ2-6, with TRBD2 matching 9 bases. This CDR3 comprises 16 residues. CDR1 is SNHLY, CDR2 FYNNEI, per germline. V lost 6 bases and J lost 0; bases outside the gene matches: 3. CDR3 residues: CASRKRGVSGANVLTF. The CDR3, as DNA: TGTGCCAGCAGAAAGCGGGGGGTCTCTGGGGCCAACGTCCTGACTTTC.

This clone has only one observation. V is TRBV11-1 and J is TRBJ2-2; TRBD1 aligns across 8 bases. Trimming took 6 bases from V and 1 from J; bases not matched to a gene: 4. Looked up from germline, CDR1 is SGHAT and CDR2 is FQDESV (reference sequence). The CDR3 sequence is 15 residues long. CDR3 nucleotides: TGTGCCAGCAGACCCGGGACAGGGAACACCGGGGAGCTGTTTTTT. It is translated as CASRPGTGNTGELFF. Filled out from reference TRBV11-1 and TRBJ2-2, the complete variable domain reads EAEVAQSPRYKITEKSQAVAFWCDPISGHATLYWYRQILGQGPELLVQFQDESVVDDSQLPKDRFSAERLKGVDSTLKIQPAELGDSAMYLCASRPGTGNTGELFFGEGSRLTVL.

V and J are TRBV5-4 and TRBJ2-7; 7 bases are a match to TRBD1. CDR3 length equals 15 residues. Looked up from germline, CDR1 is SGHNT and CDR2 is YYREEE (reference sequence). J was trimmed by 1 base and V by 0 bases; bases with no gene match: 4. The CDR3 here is CASSLEQGLSYEQYF. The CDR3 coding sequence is TGTGCCAGCAGCTTGGAACAGGGGCTTTCCTACGAGCAGTACTTC.

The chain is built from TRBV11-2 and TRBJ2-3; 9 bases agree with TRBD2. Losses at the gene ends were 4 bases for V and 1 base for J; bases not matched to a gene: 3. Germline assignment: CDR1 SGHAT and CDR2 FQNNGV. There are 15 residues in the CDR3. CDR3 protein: CASSSRTSGTDTQYF. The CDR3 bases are TGTGCCAGCAGCTCGAGGACTAGCGGCACAGATACGCAGTATTTT. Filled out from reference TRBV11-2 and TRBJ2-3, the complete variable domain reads EAGVAQSPRYKIIEKRQSVAFWCNPISGHATLYWYQQILGQGPKLLIQFQNNGVVDDSQLPKDRFSAERLKGVDSTLKIQPAKLEDSAVYLCASSSRTSGTDTQYFGPGTRLTVL.

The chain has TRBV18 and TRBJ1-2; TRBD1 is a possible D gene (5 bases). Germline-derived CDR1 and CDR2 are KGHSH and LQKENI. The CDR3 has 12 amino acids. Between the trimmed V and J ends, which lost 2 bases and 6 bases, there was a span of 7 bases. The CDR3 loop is CASSPTGDGYTF. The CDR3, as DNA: TGTGCCAGCTCACCAACAGGAGATGGCTACACCTTC.

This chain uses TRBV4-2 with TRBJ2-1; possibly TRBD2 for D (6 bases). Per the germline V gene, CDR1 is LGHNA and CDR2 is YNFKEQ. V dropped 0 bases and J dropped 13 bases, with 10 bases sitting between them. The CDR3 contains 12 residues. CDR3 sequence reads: CASSQERGEQFF. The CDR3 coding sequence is TGTGCCAGCAGCCAAGAACGCGGGGAACAGTTCTTC.

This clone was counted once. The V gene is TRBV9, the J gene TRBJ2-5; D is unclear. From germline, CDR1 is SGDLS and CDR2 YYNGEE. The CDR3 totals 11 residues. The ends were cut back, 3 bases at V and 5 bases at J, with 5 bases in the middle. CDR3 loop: CASSEAETQYF. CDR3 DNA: TGTGCCAGCAGCGAAGCGGAGACCCAGTACTTC.